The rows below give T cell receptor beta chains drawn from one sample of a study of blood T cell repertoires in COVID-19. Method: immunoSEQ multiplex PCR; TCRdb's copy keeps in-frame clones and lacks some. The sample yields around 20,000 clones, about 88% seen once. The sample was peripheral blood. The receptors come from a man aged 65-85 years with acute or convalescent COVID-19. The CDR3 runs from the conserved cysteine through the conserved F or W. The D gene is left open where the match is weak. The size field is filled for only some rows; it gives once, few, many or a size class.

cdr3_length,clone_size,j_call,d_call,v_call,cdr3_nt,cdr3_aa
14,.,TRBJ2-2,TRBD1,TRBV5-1,TGCGCCAGCAGCTCACAGGGGTTCGTCGGGGAGCTGTTTTTT,CASSSQGFVGELFF
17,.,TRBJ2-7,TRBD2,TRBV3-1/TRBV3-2,TGTGCCAGCAGCCAAGATCTTTCGCCGGGACTAGTCGCTGAGCAGTACTTC,CASSQDLSPGLVAEQYF
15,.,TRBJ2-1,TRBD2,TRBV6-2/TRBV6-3,TGTGCCAGCAGCGTAGCGGGAGGGCCGGGCAATGAGCAGTTCTTC,CASSVAGGPGNEQFF
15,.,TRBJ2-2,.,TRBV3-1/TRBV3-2,TGTGCCAGCAGCATTACTAGGAGTTACACCGGGGAGCTGTTTTTT,CASSITRSYTGELFF
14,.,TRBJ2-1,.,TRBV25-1,TGTGCCAGCAGTGAACCATTCAGGGGTGATGAGCAGTTCTTC,CASSEPFRGDEQFF
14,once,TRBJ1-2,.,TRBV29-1,TGCAGCGTTGGGGCCGGGGAGGCACGATATGGCTACACCTTC,CSVGAGEARYGYTF
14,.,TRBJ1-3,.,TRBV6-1,TGTGCCAGCAGTGAATTGGGGGGAGGAAACACCATATATTTT,CASSELGGGNTIYF
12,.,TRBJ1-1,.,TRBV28,TGTGCCAGCAGGCCCCGGGACACTGAAGCTTTCTTT,CASRPRDTEAFF
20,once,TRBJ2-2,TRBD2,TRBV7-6,TGTGCCAGCAGCTTAGATGGGACTAGCGCGTCCCTTATGAACACCGGGGAGCTGTTTTTT,CASSLDGTSASLMNTGELFF
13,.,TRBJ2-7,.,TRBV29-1,TGCAGCGTTGAAGGGGGTCCAGGGTACGAGCAGTACTTC,CSVEGGPGYEQYF
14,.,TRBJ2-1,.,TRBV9,TGTGCCAGCAGCCCTTGGACAGACCACAATGAGCAGTTCTTC,CASSPWTDHNEQFF
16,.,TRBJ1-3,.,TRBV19,TGTGCCAGCTCTACTCTCACGACTGATTCTGGAAACACCATATATTTT,CASSTLTTDSGNTIYF
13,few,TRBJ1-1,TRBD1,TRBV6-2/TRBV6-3,TGTGCCAGCAGTTGGACAGGGAGCCCTGAAGCTTTCTTT,CASSWTGSPEAFF
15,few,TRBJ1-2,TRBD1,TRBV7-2,TGTGCCAGCAGCCCAAGGACAGGGGTGAACTATGGCTACACCTTC,CASSPRTGVNYGYTF
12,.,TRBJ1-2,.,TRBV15,TGTGCCACCAGCAGGACAGGATATGGCTACACCTTC,CATSRTGYGYTF
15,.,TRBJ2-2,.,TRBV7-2,TGTGCCAGCAGCTTACTTACAGGAAACACCGGGGAGCTGTTTTTT,CASSLLTGNTGELFF
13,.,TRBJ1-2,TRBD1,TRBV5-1,TGCGCCAGCAGCTTGCCGGGACAGGGTGGCTACACCTTC,CASSLPGQGGYTF
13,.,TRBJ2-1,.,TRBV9,TGTGCCAGCAGCGTAGGGGGGCCGGCGAGGCAGTTCTTC,CASSVGGPARQFF
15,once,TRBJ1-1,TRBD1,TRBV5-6,TGTGCCAGCAGCTTACAACAGGGGGTTCTCACTGAAGCTTTCTTT,CASSLQQGVLTEAFF
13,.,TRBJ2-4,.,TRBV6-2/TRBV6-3,TGTGCCAGCAGTCGGGGGGCCCCAAACATTCAGTACTTC,CASSRGAPNIQYF
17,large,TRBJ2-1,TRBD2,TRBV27,TGTGCCAGCAGTTTCGGGCTAGCGGGATATTTAGGCAATGAGCAGTTCTTC,CASSFGLAGYLGNEQFF
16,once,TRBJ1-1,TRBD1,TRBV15,TGTGCCACCAGCAGAGATTATGGCAGGGGGGACACTGAAGCTTTCTTT,CATSRDYGRGDTEAFF
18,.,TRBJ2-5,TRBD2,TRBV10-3,TGTGCCATCAGTGACGGACCGCGGGCTAGCGGGAGGGAAGAGACCCAGTACTTC,CAISDGPRASGREETQYF
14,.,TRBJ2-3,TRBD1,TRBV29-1,TGCAGCGTCGGGACAGGGACGACCACAGATACGCAGTATTTT,CSVGTGTTTDTQYF
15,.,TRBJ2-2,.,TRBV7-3,TGTGCCAGCAGTCCTCGTGGAGGGGACACCGGGGAGCTGTTTTTT,CASSPRGGDTGELFF
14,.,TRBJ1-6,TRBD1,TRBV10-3,TGTGCCATCAGTGAAGACAGGGATAGTTCACCCCTCCACTTT,CAISEDRDSSPLHF
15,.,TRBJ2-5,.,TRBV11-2,TGTGCCAGCACCCCGTTTGGAGGACCCCAAGAGACCCAGTACTTC,CASTPFGGPQETQYF
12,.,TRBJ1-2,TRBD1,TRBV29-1,TGCAGCGTTCCGGGACAGGCGTATGGCTACACCTTC,CSVPGQAYGYTF
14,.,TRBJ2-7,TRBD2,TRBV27,TGTGCCAGCAGACTCGCAGCGGGAGGTGGCGAGCAGTACTTC,CASRLAAGGGEQYF
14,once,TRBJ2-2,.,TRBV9,TGTGCCAGCAGCTTACTTTCAGGGGCCGGGGAGCTGTTTTTT,CASSLLSGAGELFF